Included here is one T cell receptor beta chain sequence, with context. Its antigen remains undetermined. No base qualities exist here, and no much larger clone lies one base off it. Using the deep immunoSEQ assay, TCR CDR3 regions were amplified from genomic DNA by multiplex PCR. Genomic DNA extracted from each cell subset was distributed evenly over all wells of several immunoSEQ 96-well plates, and each plate served as one replicate. For unsorted PBMC, around 300 ng of genomic DNA, equivalent to approximately 30,000 T cell genomes, went into each replicate PCR. Genomic DNA from unsorted PBMC was sequenced over ten immunoSEQ deep assay plates. The purified libraries were quantified using a Qubit 3.0 fluorometer, sized with a Bioanalyzer 2100, and then quantified again using the KAPA Library Quantification kit. Every immunoSEQ 96-well plate was sequenced on a dedicated single-read 150-cycle Illumina NextSeq 550 flow cell. In the original analysis: Because only junctional sequences without quality scores were contained in the immunoSEQ output, filtering matching that applied to full-length reads could not be performed. To assign V/J genes and CDR3, sequences were annotated against IMGT germline references using PyIR, a Python wrapper for IgBLAST v1.9. Reads were removed for weak V/J assignments (E-value above 1e-6), missing CDR3, stop codons, out-of-frame junctions, or ambiguous translated residues. A V3J clonotype was defined by an identical inferred V gene, J gene, and CDR3 amino acid sequence. To compute the percentage overlap between repertoires, the number of shared unique clonotypes was divided by the size of the smaller repertoire. RTK rarefaction, the Chao1 estimator, and Recon v2.1 estimates of unobserved clonotypes were used to assess repertoire richness. The table was pulled from immuneACCESS by TCRdb, which kept in-frame rearrangements only. Such tables lose some clones; where checked, under half of the loss comes from unresolved V genes, and the rest has no known cause. Clonal size and the V and J genes are those of that table, whereas D and trimming came from the DNA. In all, the sample holds approximately 510,000 clones, and 79% of those were seen once. Over 10% of the sample rests with the top ten.

This specimen comes from a study of shared clonotypes between healthy human individuals (dated by TCRdb to 2020 to 2022). At the level of the whole study: The cohort comprised two women and a few men aged 18 to 49 years. Different laboratories and diverse techniques were used to prepare libraries and sequence TCR repertoires, to increase sequencing depth and limit assay-specific biases. Leukapheresis yielded between about 0.85 and 9 billion PBMCs per donor. The study deeply sequenced blood TCR repertoires of several healthy adults to estimate repertoire size and the extent of clonotype sharing between individuals.

The donors were healthy, HIV-negative adults with no recently reported acute infections or vaccinations. Only Caucasian adults living in Nashville, Tennessee, USA were represented among the donors. In the unsorted samples, 70 million to 90 million PBMCs were counted, and genomic DNA was extracted using the QIAamp DNA Blood Mini kit. Blood was obtained by leukapheresis, after which PBMCs were separated by Ficoll-Histopaque density gradient centrifugation and cryopreserved in liquid nitrogen vapor phase. On the study overall, not on this receptor specifically: Pairwise subsampling indicated that sequencing depth was expected to affect the degree of clonotype sharing among donors. Only blood was sampled, and tissue TCR repertoires likely differ from those in blood. The small number of donors limited the genetic and exposure-history diversity represented.

Its CDR3 holds 14 amino acids, cysteine through phenylalanine. The CDR3 DNA has 42 bases and is translated from base 1. The germline V gene (reference sequence) provides CDR1 SGHKS and CDR2 YYEKEE. V and J lose 2 bases and 5 bases, and a span of 10 bases separates them. The sequence was collected from a woman aged 40 to 50 in good health. Some clones in this sample may be carry-over from other donors' samples. Sequences were obtained from PBMCs. Recombination joined TRBV5-5 with TRBJ2-2; there is no confident call for the D gene. The CDR3 here reads CASSFSSSTGELFF. The nucleotide sequence is given as TGTGCCAGCAGCTTCAGTTCCAGTACCGGGGAGCTGTTTTTT.